The entry that follows covers one TCR beta chain sequence. Its antigen remains unknown. The data stem from a study of cytomegalovirus exposure and HLA in healthy donors. General observations from the study: Reports credit the classifier with highly specific, highly sensitive diagnosis of cytomegalovirus status. Accurate predictions that matched the HLA-A and HLA-B alleles of most subjects were reportedly made from TCR beta sequences. An ancestry cluster, one associated with Asian ancestry, reportedly showed fewer N-insertions than the approximately 650-donor mean in a later analysis.

Vbeta (60) and Jbeta (13) primers were used in the PCR. TCRdb keeps only in-frame clones here, not all; method: immunoSEQ multiplex PCR. This table holds approximately 140,000 clones, about four fifths found once. This clonotype originated in a female donor in good health and CMV-seronegative. The specimen was PBMCs.

The CDR3 DNA sequence: TGCAGCGTTACAGGGGGCATGGACTATGGCTACACCTTC. Encoded protein: CSVTGGMDYGYTF. This chain joins TRBV29-1 and TRBJ1-2, with TRBD1 matching over 9 bases. The CDR3 totals 13 residues. After removal of 5 bases from V and 3 bases from J, the junction contained 4 bases not matched to a gene. Germline V gene sequence: CDR1 SQVTM, CDR2 ANQGSEA.